This T cell receptor beta chain appears in the sequencing data of a study of cytomegalovirus exposure and HLA in healthy donors. Study observations and caveats: For cytomegalovirus status, the classifier reportedly gave diagnoses with high specificity and sensitivity. The tendency of first-cohort TCR clusters to co-occur in the approximately 120 validation repertoires was identified by a subsequent analysis. In vitro testing confirmed a few CMV-associated chains as specific for CMV antigens. It was 150 to 200 TCR beta chains that were listed as cytomegalovirus-associated.

Clones were sequenced by immunoSEQ multiplex PCR, and TCRdb holds only the in-frame ones, with some missing. This table has some 120,000 clones, around nine tenths appearing once. The CDR3 runs to 18 residues. Trimming took 4 bases from V and 0 from J; bases not matched to a gene: 6. CDR1 is LNHDA, CDR2 SQIVND, per germline (reference sequence). Comment on this clone: Its antigen is not known.

The clonotype originates from a woman aged 18-35 years in good health and CMV-seronegative. V and J are TRBV19 and TRBJ2-1; 13 positions match TRBD2. Sequencing was carried out using PBMCs. CDR3 nucleotides: TGTGCCAGTAGTACGTCGGGACTAGCGGGGAGCTCCTACAATGAGCAGTTCTTC. Its protein product is CASSTSGLAGSSYNEQFF.